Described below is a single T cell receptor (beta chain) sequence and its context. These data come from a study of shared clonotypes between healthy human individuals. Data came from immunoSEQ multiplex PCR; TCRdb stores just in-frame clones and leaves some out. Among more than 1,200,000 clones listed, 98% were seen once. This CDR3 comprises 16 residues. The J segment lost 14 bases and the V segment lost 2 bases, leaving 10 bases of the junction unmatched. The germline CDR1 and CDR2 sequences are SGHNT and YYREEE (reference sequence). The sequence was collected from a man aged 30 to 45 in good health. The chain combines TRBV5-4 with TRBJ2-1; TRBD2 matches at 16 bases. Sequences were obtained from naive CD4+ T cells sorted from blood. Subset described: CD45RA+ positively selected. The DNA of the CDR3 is TGTGCCAGCAGCTTACCGGGACTAGCGGGAGGGCGCAAAGAGTTCTTC. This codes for CASSLPGLAGGRKEFF. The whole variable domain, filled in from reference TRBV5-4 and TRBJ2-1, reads ETGVTQSPTHLIKTRGQQVTLRCSSQSGHNTVSWYQQALGQGPQFIFQYYREEENGRGNFPPRFSGLQFPNYSSELNVNALELDDSALYLCASSLPGLAGGRKEFFGPGTRLTVL.